This T cell receptor beta chain was captured by sequencing in a study of chronic HIV infection and antiretroviral therapy. TCRdb reprocessed the 5' RACE reads via MiXCR and lists one record per CDR3 protein. The table shows more than 40,000 distinct CDR3 sequences, with under 20% occurring only once. This TCR came from an adult who had HIV and had not received antiretroviral therapy, or was an uninfected healthy control (not recorded which). The specimen was peripheral blood.

CDR3 in DNA: TGTGCCAGTAGTATAGGGGACTTGATTAATGAGCAGTTCTTC. Its translation is CASSIGDLINEQFF. The J gene is TRBJ2-1, the V gene TRBV19; possibly TRBD2 for D (6 bases). Trimming shortened V by 1 base and J by 7 bases, and 11 bases separated the two germline ends. Germline CDR1 is LNHDA and CDR2 is SQIVND (reference sequence). The CDR3 runs 14 residues.